This TCR beta chain emerged from a study of regulatory T cells in long-lasting Graves disease. As for time point: newly diagnosed GD, antithyroid drugs for less than 3 months. RNA from PBMCs was the source of the TCR library. iRepertoire HTBI primers and Arm-PCR of CDR3 regions built TCR beta libraries. Via MiXCR, TCRdb re-called the multiplex PCR reads, giving one row per CDR3 protein. Found here are 320,000 or so distinct CDR3 sequences, 15% to 20% of them singletons; the top ten hold around 36%. This clonotype was recorded many times. Its antigen is currently unknown. The V segment lost 6 bases and the J segment 3 bases; nucleotides outside the gene matches: 9. CDR3 length: 17 amino acids. Overall study results and limits: Segments TRBV28, TRBJ1-2 and TRBJ2-5 showed preferential usage in persistent disease.

This sample comprised peripheral blood mononuclear cells (PBMCs), obtained at new diagnosis, from a patient treated with antithyroid drugs. The chain joins TRBV12-3 or TRBV12-4 to TRBJ2-2, with 11 bases lining up with TRBD2. This receptor was taken from a female donor with Graves disease. As DNA, the CDR3 is TGTGCCAGCAGAGACCCGGGACTAGCGGAATACACCGGGGAGCTGTTTTTT. It specifies CASRDPGLAEYTGELFF.